One and the same sample provided the 12 T cell receptor beta chains below, sequenced in a study of blood T cell repertoires in COVID-19. Sequenced by immunoSEQ multiplex PCR; TCRdb stores in-frame clones only, minus some. The table has hundreds of thousands of clones, approximately 87% seen once. The specimen sequenced was peripheral blood. The receptors stem from a woman in her thirties or forties who had recovered from COVID-19.

The chain links TRBV3-1 (or the pseudogene TRBV3-2) to TRBJ1-2; 7 bases are a match to TRBD1. Germline lookup yields CDR1 LGHDT and CDR2 YNNKEL (reference sequence). With 2 bases clipped from V and 8 bases from J, the junction kept 8 bases outside the gene matches. The CDR3 runs 14 residues. The CDR3 DNA sequence: TGTGCCAGCAGCCAATGGGGTCAGGGGGACGGCTACACCTTC. Residues: CASSQWGQGDGYTF.

This clone appeared a few times. The chain links TRBV5-8 to TRBJ2-6; D unclear. CDR1 and CDR2 (germline): SGHTS, YDEGEE. This CDR3 has 16 residues. V shed 0 bases and J shed 3 bases, with 10 bases lying between them. CDR3 amino acids: CASSLVTVFGANVLTF. CDR3 nucleotide sequence: TGTGCCAGCAGCTTGGTTACGGTTTTTGGGGCCAACGTCCTGACTTTC.

The chain is built from TRBV6-5 and TRBJ1-3; TRBD1 matches at 7 bases. The germline V gene encodes CDR1 MNHEY and CDR2 SVGAGI. V lost 0 bases and J lost 6; bases outside the gene matches: 2. CDR3 size: 14 residues. The CDR3 reads CASSYSQGVNTIYF. CDR3 DNA sequence: TGTGCCAGCAGTTACTCGCAGGGGGTAAACACCATATATTTT.

The V gene is TRBV7-6, the J gene TRBJ1-1, with no clear D. Trimming shortened V by 3 bases and J by 3 bases, and 14 bases separated the two germline ends. The CDR3 is made up of 15 amino acids. Germline assignment: CDR1 SGHVS and CDR2 FNYEAQ. This chain's CDR3 is CASSFTAAGDTEAFF. CDR3 nucleotides: TGTGCCAGCAGCTTTACGGCCGCCGGGGACACTGAAGCTTTCTTT.

The V call is TRBV29-1, the J call TRBJ2-1, with 9 bases lining up with TRBD2. V lost 4 bases to trimming and J lost 4 bases; unmatched junction nucleotides: 11. CDR3 length: 16 residues. Germline V CDR1 and CDR2: SQVTM, ANQGSEA. The CDR3 is CSVGFASGGPYNEQFF. The CDR3 coding sequence is TGCAGCGTTGGGTTTGCAAGCGGGGGGCCGTACAATGAGCAGTTCTTC.

The rearrangement links TRBV2 to TRBJ1-5; D unclear. V was cut by 6 bases and J by 3 bases, with 15 bases left in between. The germline gives CDR1 SNHLY, CDR2 FYNNEI. This CDR3 has 15 amino acids. DNA of the CDR3: TGTGCCAGCAGCCCCCCGGGAGAACCCAATCAGCCCCAGCATTTT. As protein: CASSPPGEPNQPQHF.

V gene TRBV7-8 combines with J gene TRBJ1-3; D unclear. CDR1 is SGHVS, CDR2 FQNEAQ, per germline. Between the trimmed V and J ends, which lost 4 bases and 2 bases, there was a span of 9 bases. The CDR3 is 14 amino acids. The CDR3 DNA reads TGTGCCAGCAGCTCACAGCCCACTGGAAACACCATATATTTT. It codes for CASSSQPTGNTIYF.

This chain connects TRBV28 to TRBJ2-5; TRBD2 matches 8 bases. Trimming removed 6 bases from V and 13 bases from J; junction bases left unmatched: 13. CDR3 length equals 13 residues. The germline CDR1 and CDR2 sequences are MDHEN and SYDVKM. The CDR3 is CASRSPGTRSPYF. The CDR3 DNA sequence: TGTGCCAGCAGAAGTCCCGGGACTAGGTCTCCGTACTTC.

The rearrangement uses TRBV7-2 and TRBJ1-6, with a tentative D call TRBD1 (6 bases). The CDR3 extends over 17 amino acids. The germline CDR1 and CDR2 sequences are SGHTA and FQGNSA. V was pared by 6 bases and J by 4 bases, with 19 bases between. Here the CDR3 DNA reads TGTGCCAGCAGACCCGGCCGTACAGGGCGGTATAATTCACCCCTCCACTTT. This encodes CASRPGRTGRYNSPLHF.

The genes are TRBV4-2 and TRBJ2-7, with D unresolved. V shed 0 bases and J shed 2 bases, with 5 bases lying between them. Germline V gene sequence: CDR1 LGHNA, CDR2 YNFKEQ. This CDR3 region has 13 residues. CDR3 DNA sequence: TGTGCCAGCAGCCAAGATAGAGCCTACGAGCAGTACTTC. Its translation: CASSQDRAYEQYF.

The chain carries TRBV5-1 and TRBJ2-1; 9 positions match TRBD1. Trimming removed 4 bases from V and 5 bases from J; junction bases left unmatched: 7. This CDR3 comprises 15 residues. The germline CDR1 and CDR2 sequences are SGHRS and YFSETQ. This CDR3 is CASSRGTGMDNEQFF. DNA of the CDR3: TGCGCCAGCAGCCGTGGGACAGGGATGGACAATGAGCAGTTCTTC.

CDR3 nucleotides: TGTGCCAGCAGCTTAGGGACTCTCTCCTACGAGCAGTACTTC. Translated: CASSLGTLSYEQYF. This chain links TRBV7-8 with TRBJ2-7, with a tentative D call TRBD2 (5 bases). The germline gives CDR1 SGHVS, CDR2 FQNEAQ. The V and J ends lost 1 base and 0 bases respectively, with 7 bases between them. This CDR3 region has 14 residues.